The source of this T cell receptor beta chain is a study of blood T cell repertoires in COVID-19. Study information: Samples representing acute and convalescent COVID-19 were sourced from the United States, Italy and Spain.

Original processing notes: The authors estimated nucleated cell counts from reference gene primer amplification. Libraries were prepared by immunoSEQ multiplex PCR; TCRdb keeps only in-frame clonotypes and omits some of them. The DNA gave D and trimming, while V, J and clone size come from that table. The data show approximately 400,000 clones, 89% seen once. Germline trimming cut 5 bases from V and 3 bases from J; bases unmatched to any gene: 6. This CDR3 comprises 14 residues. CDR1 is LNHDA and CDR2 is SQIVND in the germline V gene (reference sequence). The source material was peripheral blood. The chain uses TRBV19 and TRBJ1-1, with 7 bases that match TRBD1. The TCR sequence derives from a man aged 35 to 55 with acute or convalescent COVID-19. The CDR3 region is CASSPSRGYTEAFF. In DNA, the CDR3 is TGTGCCAGTAGTCCAAGCAGGGGGTACACTGAAGCTTTCTTT. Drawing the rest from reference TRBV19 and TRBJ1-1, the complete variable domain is DGGITQSPKYLFRKEGQNVTLSCEQNLNHDAMYWYRQDPGQGLRLIYYSQIVNDFQKGDIAEGYSVSREKKESFPLTVTSAQKNPTAFYLCASSPSRGYTEAFFGQGTRLTVV.